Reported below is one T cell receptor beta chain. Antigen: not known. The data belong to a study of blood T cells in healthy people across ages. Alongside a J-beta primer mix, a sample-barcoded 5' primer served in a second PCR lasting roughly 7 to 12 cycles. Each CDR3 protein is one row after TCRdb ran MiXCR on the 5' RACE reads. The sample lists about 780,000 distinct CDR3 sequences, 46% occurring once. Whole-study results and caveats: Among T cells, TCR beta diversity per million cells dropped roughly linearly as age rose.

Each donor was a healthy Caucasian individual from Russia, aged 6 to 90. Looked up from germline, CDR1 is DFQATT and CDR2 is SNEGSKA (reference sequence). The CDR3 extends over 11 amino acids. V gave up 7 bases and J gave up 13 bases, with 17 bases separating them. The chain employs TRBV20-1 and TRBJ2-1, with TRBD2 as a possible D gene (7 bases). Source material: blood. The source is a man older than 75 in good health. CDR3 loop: CSVQRGEGQFF. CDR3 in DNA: TGCAGTGTACAAAGGGGGGAGGGCCAGTTCTTC.